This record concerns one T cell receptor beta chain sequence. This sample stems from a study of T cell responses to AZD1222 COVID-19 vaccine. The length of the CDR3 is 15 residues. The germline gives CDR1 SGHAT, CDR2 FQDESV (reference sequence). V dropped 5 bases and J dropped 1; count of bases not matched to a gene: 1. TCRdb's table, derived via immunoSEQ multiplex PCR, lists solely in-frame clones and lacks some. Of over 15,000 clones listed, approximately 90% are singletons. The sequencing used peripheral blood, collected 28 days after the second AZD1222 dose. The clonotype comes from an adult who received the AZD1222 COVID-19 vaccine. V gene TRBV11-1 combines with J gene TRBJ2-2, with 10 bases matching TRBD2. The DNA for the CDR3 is TGTGCCAGCAGCGCTAGCGGGGGGAACACCGGGGAGCTGTTTTTT. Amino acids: CASSASGGNTGELFF.